The subject of this entry is one T cell receptor beta chain. Antigen specificity is unknown. The sample is drawn from a study of T cell responses to AZD1222 COVID-19 vaccine. Findings of the study overall: Baseline serostatus was positive in only a handful of AZD1222 recipients. The CD4 TCRs associated with vaccination extended across spike and predominated at 160-218 and 743-854. Increases in Spike-specific TCR breadth and depth were seen after two AZD1222 doses.

Looked up from germline, CDR1 is LNHDA and CDR2 is SQIVND (reference sequence). The V and J ends lost 11 bases and 2 bases respectively, with 18 bases between them. The CDR3 loop spans 14 amino acids. Generated by immunoSEQ multiplex PCR, the TCRdb table keeps only in-frame clones and is missing some. The sample lists some 160,000 clones, roughly 92% occurring once. The receptor comes from an adult in good health. The chain carries TRBV19 and TRBJ1-2, with no clear D. Sequences were derived from peripheral blood, sampled on day 0 of AZD1222 vaccination. In DNA form, the CDR3 reads TGTGCCTCTACCTCCGTGACTTTAAACTATGGCTACACCTTC. It is translated as CASTSVTLNYGYTF.